Below, 23 T cell receptor beta chains from the same sample are listed, as sequenced in a study of T cell responses to AZD1222 COVID-19 vaccine. Sequencing was performed with immunoSEQ multiplex PCR; in TCRdb, only in-frame clones are kept and a portion is missing. The top ten clones hold about 13% of a sample with about 110,000 clones, approximately 91% of them seen once. The material sequenced was peripheral blood, taken on day 0 of MenACWY control vaccination. The receptors come from an adult in good health.

This clone was counted a single time. The rearrangement links TRBV12-3 or TRBV12-4 to TRBJ2-1, with a possible D match to TRBD1 (6 bases). Trimming pared 5 bases from V and 10 bases from J, leaving 12 bases between. The CDR3 consists of 12 residues. The CDR3 loop reads CASSPRGDEQFF. CDR3 DNA: TGTGCCAGCAGTCCCAGGGGAGACGAGCAGTTCTTC.

This clone has just one count. The chain has TRBV24-1 and TRBJ2-1, with 9 bases lining up with TRBD1. This CDR3 is 15 amino acids long. Germline V gene lookup returns CDR1 KGHDR and CDR2 SFDVKD. V lost 5 bases, J lost 8 bases, and 9 bases stayed unmatched. The CDR3: CATSGSQGAVDEQFF. CDR3 DNA: TGTGCCACCAGTGGCTCACAGGGGGCCGTCGATGAGCAGTTCTTC.

The CDR3 protein is CASSQQGRGETQYF. CDR3 coding DNA: TGTGCCAGCAGCCAACAGGGGCGAGGCGAGACCCAGTACTTC. This sequence joins TRBV11-2 and TRBJ2-5; TRBD1 agrees at 7 bases. Germline CDR1 and CDR2: SGHAT and FQNNGV. The CDR3 is 14 residues long. The J segment lost 5 bases and the V segment lost 5 bases, leaving 8 bases of the junction unmatched.

The J gene is TRBJ1-2, the V gene TRBV28; 7 positions match TRBD1. Losses at the gene ends were 5 bases for V and 1 base for J; bases not matched to a gene: 4. The CDR3 is made up of 14 amino acids. In germline, CDR1 is MDHEN, CDR2 SYDVKM. In DNA form, the CDR3 reads TGTGCCAGCAGTCCCGGGACAGTTAACTATGGCTACACCTTC. Translated, it gives CASSPGTVNYGYTF.

The chain employs TRBV5-1 and TRBJ2-1; D remains ambiguous. This CDR3 is 16 amino acids long. Trimming removed 0 bases at V and 0 bases at J, with 10 bases between. CDR1 and CDR2 (germline): SGHRS, YFSETQ. This CDR3 is CASSLEAVGSYNEQFF. The DNA of the CDR3 is TGCGCCAGCAGCTTGGAGGCGGTCGGCTCCTACAATGAGCAGTTCTTC.

This clone was seen more than once but under ten times. The chain combines TRBV20-1 with TRBJ2-1, with D hard to call. The germline V gene encodes CDR1 DFQATT and CDR2 SNEGSKA (reference sequence). Between the trimmed V and J ends, which lost 3 bases and 9 bases, there was a span of 21 bases. There are 15 residues in the CDR3. The CDR3 region is CSASAWTLRLPEQFF. In nucleotides, the CDR3 is TGCAGTGCTAGTGCCTGGACCCTTCGGCTTCCTGAGCAGTTCTTC.

The chain carries TRBV5-6 and TRBJ1-1; the D is unclear. Germline V lookup: CDR1 SGHDT, CDR2 YYEEEE. V was clipped by 2 bases and J by 0 bases, with 14 bases between them. CDR3 size: 16 residues. In DNA, the CDR3 is TGTGCCAGCAGCTTCGAACAGCAAACCATGAACACTGAAGCTTTCTTT. It encodes CASSFEQQTMNTEAFF.

This chain joins TRBV29-1 and TRBJ1-5; D not certain. Trimming stripped 4 bases from V and 8 bases from J, with 18 bases between. CDR3 size: 14 residues. Germline-derived CDR1 and CDR2 are SQVTM and ANQGSEA. DNA of the CDR3: TGCAGCGTTGGTTCTGGCCGATCCTGGGAGCCCCAGCATTTT. Translation gives CSVGSGRSWEPQHF.

V and J are TRBV9 and TRBJ2-3; D remains unclear. The CDR3 totals 14 residues. Germline CDR1 is SGDLS and CDR2 is YYNGEE. Trimming left V 0 bases short and J 2 bases short, with 7 bases between. CDR3: CASSVAVHTDTQYF. CDR3 bases: TGTGCCAGCAGCGTAGCCGTCCACACAGATACGCAGTATTTT.

This clone was seen only a few times. The rearrangement uses TRBV6-6 and TRBJ2-7; D remains unclear. V dropped 4 bases and J dropped 6 bases, with 10 bases sitting between them. The CDR3 has 12 residues. CDR1 and CDR2 from the germline V gene are MNHNY and SVGAGI (reference sequence). This chain's CDR3 is CASSWVGSEQYF. For the CDR3, the DNA is TGTGCCAGCAGTTGGGTTGGTTCCGAGCAGTACTTC.

This chain uses TRBV7-9 with TRBJ1-6, with unresolved D. CDR3 size: 17 residues. Germline V gives CDR1 SEHNR, CDR2 FQNEAQ (reference sequence). V was clipped by 0 bases and J by 10 bases, with 19 bases between them. CDR3 amino acids: CASSLASGGFLYSPLHF. In DNA, the CDR3 is TGTGCCAGCAGCTTAGCGAGCGGCGGTTTCCTCTACTCACCCCTCCACTTT.

This clone has a single count. The rearrangement joins TRBV5-6 to TRBJ1-5; D is unresolved. Looked up from germline, CDR1 is SGHDT and CDR2 is YYEEEE. The germline V and J ends were trimmed by 0 bases and 0 bases, with 7 bases remaining between them. This CDR3 contains 15 residues. Here the CDR3 reads CASSLERNSNQPQHF. Here the CDR3 DNA reads TGTGCCAGCAGCTTGGAGAGGAATAGCAATCAGCCCCAGCATTTT.

The chain carries TRBV29-1 and TRBJ2-1; maybe TRBD1 (6 bases). The CDR3 covers 15 residues. The germline gives CDR1 SQVTM, CDR2 ANQGSEA. Trimming took off 1 base at V and 4 bases at J, with 14 bases between the two ends. CDR3 sequence reads: CSVEGDIRGYNEQFF. The CDR3 coding sequence is TGCAGCGTTGAAGGGGACATCAGGGGTTACAATGAGCAGTTCTTC.

The gene calls are TRBV5-4 and TRBJ1-6; D ambiguous. Germline CDR1 and CDR2: SGHNT and YYREEE (reference sequence). The V gene lost 4 bases and the J gene lost 10 bases, with 21 bases spanning the gap. The CDR3 has 16 residues. CDR3 sequence reads: CASSRDMRAAGSPLHF. CDR3 DNA: TGTGCCAGCAGCCGGGATATGCGGGCCGCTGGCTCACCCCTCCACTTT. The variable domain in full, with the rest retrieved from reference TRBV5-4 and TRBJ1-6, is ETGVTQSPTHLIKTRGQQVTLRCSSQSGHNTVSWYQQALGQGPQFIFQYYREEENGRGNFPPRFSGLQFPNYSSELNVNALELDDSALYLCASSRDMRAAGSPLHFGNGTRLTVT.

The rearrangement uses TRBV5-1 and TRBJ2-5; D is undetermined. CDR1 and CDR2 from the germline V gene are SGHRS and YFSETQ. This CDR3 spans 11 amino acids. The germline V and J ends were trimmed by 4 bases and 7 bases, with 8 bases remaining between them. This chain's CDR3 is CASSPLVTQYF. The DNA for the CDR3 is TGCGCCAGCAGCCCCTTGGTGACCCAGTACTTC.

This chain links TRBV28 with TRBJ1-5; D might be TRBD1 (6 bases). Germline assignment: CDR1 MDHEN and CDR2 SYDVKM. V was shortened by 4 bases and J by 4 bases, with 11 bases between the two germline ends. The CDR3 has 14 residues. The CDR3 protein is CASSSGGGNQPQHF. The CDR3 DNA follows: TGTGCCAGCAGTTCTGGAGGGGGAAATCAGCCCCAGCATTTT.

CDR3 sequence: CAAGDSSNYGYTF. The DNA for the CDR3 is TGTGCCGCGGGGGACAGTTCTAACTATGGCTACACCTTC. The chain combines TRBV28 with TRBJ1-2; 7 bases match TRBD1. J was trimmed by 0 bases and V by 11 bases; bases with no gene match: 6. The CDR3 is 13 amino acids. Per germline, CDR1 MDHEN and CDR2 SYDVKM.

The chain uses TRBV4-2 and TRBJ2-1; the match to TRBD2 covers 10 bases. V dropped 0 bases and J dropped 4; count of bases not matched to a gene: 6. Germline V lookup: CDR1 LGHNA, CDR2 YNFKEQ. The CDR3 runs 17 residues. The CDR3 DNA sequence: TGTGCCAGCAGCCAAGATTCAACTAGCGGGGTTTACAATGAGCAGTTCTTC. It yields the protein CASSQDSTSGVYNEQFF.

The V and J genes are TRBV5-1 and TRBJ2-2, with D unclear. CDR3 length: 15 residues. Between the trimmed V and J ends, which lost 1 base and 2 bases, there was a span of 9 bases. Germline CDR1 is SGHRS and CDR2 is YFSETQ. Here the CDR3 reads CASSLTGINTGELFF. Here the CDR3 DNA reads TGCGCCAGCAGCTTGACCGGCATCAACACCGGGGAGCTGTTTTTT.

This clone has more than one count but fewer than ten. This rearrangement joins TRBV7-2 to TRBJ2-7, with D unresolved. CDR3 length: 11 residues. V lost 2 bases and J 3 bases, leaving 2 bases between the germline ends. Germline assignment: CDR1 SGHTA and CDR2 FQGNSA. The CDR3 reads CASSLRYEQYF. CDR3 nucleotides: TGTGCCAGCAGCTTACGCTACGAGCAGTACTTC.

V usage is TRBV5-1 and J usage is TRBJ1-5, with no clear D. Germline V gene sequence: CDR1 SGHRS, CDR2 YFSETQ. Trimming removed 2 bases from V and 2 bases from J, with 5 bases in between. The CDR3 runs 13 residues. Here the CDR3 reads CASSFAGNQPQHF. In DNA, the CDR3 is TGCGCCAGCAGCTTCGCAGGCAATCAGCCCCAGCATTTT. The full variable domain, its missing parts supplied by reference TRBV5-1 and TRBJ1-5, is KAGVTQTPRYLIKTRGQQVTLSCSPISGHRSVSWYQQTPGQGLQFLFEYFSETQRNKGNFPGRFSGRQFSNSRSEMNVSTLELGDSALYLCASSFAGNQPQHFGDGTRLSIL.

The chain has TRBV2 and TRBJ1-3; weak D call: TRBD1 (5 bases). Germline assignment: CDR1 SNHLY and CDR2 FYNNEI. The CDR3 has 14 amino acids. The germline V and J ends were trimmed by 5 bases and 5 bases, with 13 bases remaining between them. CDR3 residues: CASSPWGGRNTIYF. In DNA form, the CDR3 reads TGTGCCAGCAGTCCCTGGGGGGGGAGAAACACCATATATTTT. The variable domain in full, completed from reference TRBV2 and TRBJ1-3, reads EPEVTQTPSHQVTQMGQEVILRCVPISNHLYFYWYRQILGQKVEFLVSFYNNEISEKSEIFDDQFSVERPDGSNFTLKIRSTKLEDSAMYFCASSPWGGRNTIYFGEGSWLTVV.

The rearrangement uses TRBV12-3 or TRBV12-4 and TRBJ2-2; no clear D. The germline V and J ends were trimmed by 8 bases and 2 bases, with 9 bases remaining between them. This CDR3 region has 13 residues. The CDR3 protein is CASSVGNTGELFF. CDR3 sequence (DNA): TGTGCCAGCTCGGTGGGAAACACCGGGGAGCTGTTTTTT.